One and the same sample provided the 19 T cell receptor beta chains below, sequenced in a study of cytomegalovirus exposure and HLA in healthy donors. This table comes from immunoSEQ multiplex PCR, and its TCRdb copy is limited to in-frame clones, with some not included. The sample has roughly 120,000 clones, roughly nine tenths seen once. Specimen: PBMCs. The receptors were gathered from a man younger than 45 in good health and CMV-seronegative.

V usage is TRBV27 and J usage is TRBJ1-1; D remains unclear. Germline V gene lookup returns CDR1 MNHEY and CDR2 SMNVEV (reference sequence). This CDR3 is built from 13 residues. Trimming left V 5 bases short and J 1 base short, with 8 bases between. This CDR3 is CASSPSQNTEAFF. The DNA for the CDR3 is TGTGCCAGCAGTCCATCCCAGAACACTGAAGCTTTCTTT.

The V gene is TRBV11-2, the J gene TRBJ1-5; maybe TRBD1 (6 bases). The CDR3 spans 15 residues. Trimming shortened V by 4 bases and J by 0 bases, and 10 bases separated the two germline ends. Germline V gene data show CDR1 as SGHAT and CDR2 as FQNNGV. DNA of the CDR3: TGTGCCAGCAGCTCCACAGGGACTAGCAATCAGCCCCAGCATTTT. It yields the protein CASSSTGTSNQPQHF. Full variable domain (outside the CDR3, taken from reference TRBV11-2 and TRBJ1-5): EAGVAQSPRYKIIEKRQSVAFWCNPISGHATLYWYQQILGQGPKLLIQFQNNGVVDDSQLPKDRFSAERLKGVDSTLKIQPAKLEDSAVYLCASSSTGTSNQPQHFGDGTRLSIL.

This clone occurred once. The chain couples TRBV7-9 to TRBJ2-7; D may be TRBD1 (5 bases). The germline gives CDR1 SEHNR, CDR2 FQNEAQ (reference sequence). This CDR3 has 16 amino acids. V was cut by 2 bases and J by 2 bases, with 16 bases left in between. The CDR3 DNA sequence: TGTGCCAGCAGCTTAAGCGCAGGGAATACAACCTACGAGCAGTACTTC. Amino acid sequence: CASSLSAGNTTYEQYF.

CDR3 bases: TGTGCCAGCACCTCCCGGGACAGGGTGGGAGAGACCCAGTACTTC. It specifies CASTSRDRVGETQYF. The chain combines TRBV6-1 with TRBJ2-5; 9 nucleotides agree with TRBD1. The ends lost 7 bases at V and 4 bases at J; junction bases unmatched: 10. The CDR3 has 15 residues. Germline V gives CDR1 MNHNS, CDR2 SASEGT.

This chain uses TRBV10-3 with TRBJ1-2, with a possible D match to TRBD1 (5 bases). The CDR3 consists of 14 residues. Trimming removed 7 bases at V and 0 bases at J, with 12 bases between. In germline, CDR1 is ENHRY, CDR2 SYGVKD. The CDR3 sequence is CAINRDYSNYGYTF. The CDR3 coding sequence is TGTGCCATCAACCGGGACTACTCTAACTATGGCTACACCTTC.

The chain links TRBV4-3 to TRBJ2-7, with 7 bases fitting TRBD1. After removal of 0 bases from V and 6 bases from J, the junction contained 5 bases not matched to a gene. The CDR3 covers 14 residues. Germline CDR1 and CDR2: LGHNA and YSLEER. The CDR3 region has the DNA TGCGCCAGCAGCCAAGAGATAGGGGGCCTCGAGCAGTACTTC. It specifies CASSQEIGGLEQYF.

The chain links TRBV16 to TRBJ2-7; D is unresolved. Trimming cost V 5 bases and J 6 bases, with 11 bases left between them. The CDR3 has 12 amino acids. Germline CDR1 is KGHSY and CDR2 is FQNENV. The CDR3 coding sequence is TGTGCCAGCAGCTGGTCCGGTTCCGAGCAGTACTTC. Translated: CASSWSGSEQYF.

Comments on this clone: Germline and junction disagree at one end, which may indicate a read error. The J gene is TRBJ2-5, the V gene TRBV7-7; 11 positions agree with TRBD2. The germline V gene has CDR1 SSHAT and CDR2 FNYEAQ (reference sequence). The CDR3 contains 16 residues. CDR3 sequence (DNA): TGTGCTAGCAGCTTAGGGTCTAGCGGGGGGTCGGAGACCCAGTACTTC. Residues: CASSLGSSGGSETQYF.

This clone came up once. The V call is TRBV6-1, the J call TRBJ1-2; perhaps TRBD1 as D (5 bases). V dropped 0 bases and J dropped 0 bases, with 17 bases sitting between them. The CDR3 length is 18 residues. CDR1 is MNHNS, CDR2 SASEGT, per germline. The CDR3 region is CASSEARRGPSPNYGYTF. The CDR3 DNA reads as TGTGCCAGCAGTGAAGCGCGGAGGGGCCCCTCCCCTAACTATGGCTACACCTTC.

The gene calls are TRBV27 and TRBJ2-3; the match to TRBD2 covers 8 bases. There are 16 residues in the CDR3. CDR1 is MNHEY, CDR2 SMNVEV, per germline (reference sequence). V gave up 4 bases and J gave up 0 bases; unmatched junction bases: 6. The CDR3 is CASSSPSGSSTDTQYF. The DNA for the CDR3 is TGTGCCAGCAGTTCCCCCAGCGGGAGCAGCACAGATACGCAGTATTTT.

This clone appeared once. The CDR3 DNA is TGTGCCAGCAGTTCCCTTGCGCGGGGGACCTACAATGAGCAGTTCTTC. The encoded protein is CASSSLARGTYNEQFF. The chain uses TRBV28 and TRBJ2-1; 7 bases are a match to TRBD2. Germline-derived CDR1 and CDR2 are MDHEN and SYDVKM. Trimming took 4 bases from V and 2 from J; bases not matched to a gene: 8. This CDR3 contains 16 residues.

The V gene is TRBV18, the J gene TRBJ2-3; D not resolved. Germline V gene lookup returns CDR1 KGHSH and CDR2 LQKENI. The germline V and J ends were trimmed by 3 bases and 5 bases, with 9 bases remaining between them. The CDR3 totals 13 residues. CDR3 sequence reads: CASSPRTEDTQYF. In DNA form, the CDR3 reads TGTGCCAGCTCACCCCGAACTGAAGATACGCAGTATTTT.

The chain employs TRBV5-1 and TRBJ2-7, with 9 positions matching TRBD1. Germline CDR1 reads SGHRS; CDR2 reads YFSETQ. The CDR3 totals 15 residues. V dropped 6 bases and J dropped 0; count of bases not matched to a gene: 7. CDR3 sequence reads: CASNDGDRASYEQYF. In DNA, the CDR3 is TGCGCCAGCAACGACGGGGACAGGGCCTCCTACGAGCAGTACTTC. Full variable domain (rest looked up from reference TRBV5-1 and TRBJ2-7): KAGVTQTPRYLIKTRGQQVTLSCSPISGHRSVSWYQQTPGQGLQFLFEYFSETQRNKGNFPGRFSGRQFSNSRSEMNVSTLELGDSALYLCASNDGDRASYEQYFGPGTRLTVT.

This chain links TRBV13 with TRBJ2-7; 11 bases fit TRBD2. With 5 bases clipped from V and 4 bases from J, the junction kept 7 bases outside the gene matches. Germline loops: CDR1 PRHDT, CDR2 FYEKMQ (reference sequence). The CDR3 contains 15 residues. The CDR3 DNA follows: TGTGCCAGCAGCCCTAGCGGGGGGACCTCTTACGAGCAGTACTTC. Translation gives CASSPSGGTSYEQYF. Complete variable domain (other parts from reference TRBV13 and TRBJ2-7): AAGVIQSPRHLIKEKRETATLKCYPIPRHDTVYWYQQGPGQDPQFLISFYEKMQSDKGSIPDRFSAQQFSDYHSELNMSSLELGDSALYFCASSPSGGTSYEQYFGPGTRLTVT.

The chain recombines TRBV7-3 with TRBJ1-2; 8 bases map to TRBD1. This CDR3 contains 18 residues. After removal of 1 base from V and 8 bases from J, the junction contained 18 bases not matched to a gene. Germline loops: CDR1 SGHTA, CDR2 FQGTGA. Here the CDR3 reads CASSLIGPRGRGAVGYTF. The CDR3 DNA is TGTGCCAGCAGCTTAATTGGGCCCAGGGGGCGAGGGGCGGTCGGCTACACCTTC.

This clone was seen more than once but under ten times. This chain links TRBV6-1 with TRBJ1-4; perhaps TRBD1 as D (5 bases). Germline V gene data show CDR1 as MNHNS and CDR2 as SASEGT. This CDR3 contains 15 residues. Trimming took 5 bases from V and 8 from J, leaving 18 bases between them. CDR3 in DNA: TGTGCCAGCAGTACCTCTGGGGGGACGGCGGAAAAACTGTTTTTT. This encodes CASSTSGGTAEKLFF.

The J gene is TRBJ2-7, the V gene TRBV19; D is perhaps TRBD2 (5 bases). CDR3 length equals 13 residues. Trimming shortened V by 5 bases and J by 0 bases, and 8 bases separated the two germline ends. Looked up from germline, CDR1 is LNHDA and CDR2 is SQIVND (reference sequence). The CDR3 reads CASSSGSSYEQYF. The CDR3, as DNA: TGTGCCAGTAGTTCGGGGAGCTCCTACGAGCAGTACTTC.

This chain links TRBV7-8 with TRBJ2-3; 7 positions match TRBD2. The CDR3 has 15 residues. V was pared by 4 bases and J by 1 base, with 5 bases of the junction left unmatched. The germline V gene has CDR1 SGHVS and CDR2 FQNEAQ. The CDR3 sequence is CASSWGGDGTDTQYF. In DNA, the CDR3 is TGTGCCAGCAGCTGGGGGGGGGACGGCACAGATACGCAGTATTTT.

The chain has TRBV4-2 and TRBJ2-3, with D uncertain. V was trimmed by 4 bases and J by 7 bases, leaving 12 bases between them. The CDR3 is made up of 13 amino acids. Germline CDR1 and CDR2: LGHNA and YNFKEQ. In DNA, the CDR3 is TGTGCCAGCAGCCGATTAGATTCATATACGCAGTATTTT. This encodes CASSRLDSYTQYF.